Here is one T cell receptor beta chain with its context. Its antigen is unidentified. Generated by immunoSEQ multiplex PCR, the TCRdb table keeps only in-frame clones and is missing some. The sample consists of some 20,000 clones, roughly 90% of them appearing once. Germline V gives CDR1 SNHLY, CDR2 FYNNEI. V lost 6 bases and J lost 11, with 23 bases in between. The CDR3 is 15 residues long. This sample stems from a study of T cells in pancreatic ductal adenocarcinoma. Overall study findings and caveats: Tumor-versus-blood clonality comparisons may be biased toward lower tumor diversity. Unique clonotypes were approximately 8-fold more numerous in blood than in tumor.

Surgery without prior neoadjuvant therapy was the treatment of the selected pancreatic ductal adenocarcinoma patients. This receptor was obtained from a human donor with pancreatic ductal adenocarcinoma. Specimen: PBMCs. The chain has TRBV2 and TRBJ1-5, with D perhaps TRBD1 (5 bases). CDR3 amino acids: CASSDTGGGGSAQHF. The CDR3 DNA is TGTGCCAGCAGCGACACCGGGGGAGGTGGTTCGGCCCAGCATTTT.